A selection of T cell receptor beta chains follows, all from one sample in a study of identical twins. TCRdb re-called the 5' RACE reads with MiXCR, one entry per CDR3 protein. The data show some 630,000 distinct CDR3 sequences, with just over 7% seen just once and 1.6% held by the top ten. These same data were also listed under a study on yellow fever vaccine responses in identical twins.

The sample taken for sequencing was PBMCs. These receptors all come from a woman younger than 35 in good health. Each CDR3 is given with its conserved first and last residue. Fields, in order: D gene, V gene, clone size, J gene, CDR3 DNA, CDR3 protein. A D gene is named only where the DNA matches it firmly. Clone size is not always given. Where it is, it says once, few, many or a class for expanded clones.

TRBD1,TRBV9,NA,TRBJ1-3,TGTGCCAGCAGCGCCCGGACAGGGGACTCTGGAAACACCATATATTTT,CASSARTGDSGNTIYF
NA,TRBV20-1,NA,TRBJ1-3,TGCAGTGCGAGGACAGCCGGGATTGAAAACACCATATATTTT,CSARTAGIENTIYF
NA,TRBV7-7,few,TRBJ2-5,TGTGCCAGCACTATGGGTGGGGGCGCTGGGGAGACCCAGTACTTC,CASTMGGGAGETQYF
TRBD2,TRBV12-3/TRBV12-4,NA,TRBJ2-5,TGTGCCAGCAGTTTCGGAGGCCTAGCGGGGGGGCAGACCCAGTACTTC,CASSFGGLAGGQTQYF
TRBD2,TRBV12-3/TRBV12-4,NA,TRBJ2-5,TGTGCCAGCAGCCCTAGGACTAGCGGGAGTCAAGAGACCCAGTACTTC,CASSPRTSGSQETQYF
NA,TRBV15,many,TRBJ2-1,TGTGCCACCAGCAGAGACAGGGGGGCCTACAATGAGCAGTTCTTC,CATSRDRGAYNEQFF
TRBD2,TRBV2,NA,TRBJ2-1,TGTGCCAGTGGGACTAGCGGGGGACCGAATGAGCAGTTCTTC,CASGTSGGPNEQFF
TRBD2,TRBV12-5,few,TRBJ2-1,TGTGCTAGTGGTTTGGTACTCCGTAGGGGAGGGACCTACAATGAGCAGTTCTTC,CASGLVLRRGGTYNEQFF
NA,TRBV7-2,few,TRBJ1-3,TGTGCCAGCAGCTTAGTTGGGGCTTCGAGAGGAAACACCATATATTTT,CASSLVGASRGNTIYF
NA,TRBV27,NA,TRBJ1-2,TGTGCCAGCAGTTTTGGACCGTTCTATGGCTACACCTTC,CASSFGPFYGYTF
TRBD1,TRBV5-1,few,TRBJ1-1,TGCGCCAGCAGCTTGGAGGGACAGGGGATCTTTAACACTGAAGCTTTCTTT,CASSLEGQGIFNTEAFF
NA,TRBV14,many,TRBJ2-6,TGTGCCAGCAGCCAAGACAGGGCTGGGGCCAACGTCCTGACTTTC,CASSQDRAGANVLTF
NA,TRBV7-9,few,TRBJ1-4,TGTGCCAGCAGCCACCGGCGCCTATCAACTAATGAAAAACTGTTTTTT,CASSHRRLSTNEKLFF
NA,TRBV6-5,NA,TRBJ2-1,TGTGCCAGCAGTTACCTGGGGACACCCTACAATGAGCAGTTCTTC,CASSYLGTPYNEQFF
NA,TRBV4-1,few,TRBJ1-1,TGCGCCAGCACCCACGGGGGAATCACTGAAGCTTTCTTT,CASTHGGITEAFF
NA,TRBV6-5,many,TRBJ1-1,TGTGCCAGCACTTACGGGGGAAACACTGAAGCTTTCTTT,CASTYGGNTEAFF
NA,TRBV27,few,TRBJ2-7,TGTGCCAGCACCCGAGGGGGCGGGAGTTTCTACGAGCAGTACTTC,CASTRGGGSFYEQYF
NA,TRBV6-1,few,TRBJ2-1,TGTGCCAGCACCGCGGGCCCCAGCTCCTACAATGAGCAGTTCTTC,CASTAGPSSYNEQFF
NA,TRBV12-3/TRBV12-4,many,TRBJ2-3,TGTGCCAGCAGTTTCTCTACTAGCACAGATACGCAGTATTTT,CASSFSTSTDTQYF
TRBD2,TRBV12-3/TRBV12-4,NA,TRBJ2-5,TGTGCCAGCAGCCGACGAACCGGGACTAGCGGGAGGCGGGTGTGGACCCAGTACTTC,CASSRRTGTSGRRVWTQYF
TRBD1,TRBV5-1,NA,TRBJ1-5,TGCGCCAGCAGCAGGAGGGACAGGGGCAATCAGCCCCAGCATTTT,CASSRRDRGNQPQHF
NA,TRBV29-1,many,TRBJ2-3,TGCAGCGTGTCAAGGGACCCTGGGGATACGCAGTATTTT,CSVSRDPGDTQYF
TRBD1,TRBV5-1,NA,TRBJ2-2,TGCGCCAGCAGCTTCCCGACCACCCAGGGGGACACCGGGGAGCTGTTTTTT,CASSFPTTQGDTGELFF
TRBD1,TRBV29-1,many,TRBJ1-2,TGCAGCGCCTCGACAGGGGTTGATGGCTACACCTTC,CSASTGVDGYTF
TRBD1,TRBV20-1,few,TRBJ1-1,TGCAGTGCTGGACAGGGGGCCGACACTGAAGCTTTCTTT,CSAGQGADTEAFF
TRBD1,TRBV24-1,few,TRBJ2-2,TGTGCCACCAGTGACCCTGGACAGGGGCTCACCGGGGAGCTGTTTTTT,CATSDPGQGLTGELFF
NA,TRBV20-1,NA,TRBJ1-4,TGCAGTGCTTATCCGACAGTATATGAAAAACTGTTTTTT,CSAYPTVYEKLFF
NA,TRBV3-1,many,TRBJ1-1,TGTGCCAGCAGCCAAACGGGGGGGTATACTGAAGCTTTCTTT,CASSQTGGYTEAFF
TRBD1,TRBV7-9,NA,TRBJ2-7,TGTGCCAGCAGCTACGGACAGGGTCGCTACGAGCAGTACTTC,CASSYGQGRYEQYF
NA,TRBV7-6,few,TRBJ1-1,TGTGCCAGCAGCTTAGAGGGCTGGGGGATGAACACTGAAGCTTTCTTT,CASSLEGWGMNTEAFF
TRBD2,TRBV5-1,few,TRBJ2-7,TGCGCCAGCAGCTTGGGCCCCGGGACTAGCGGGAGAGGGGAGCAGTACTTC,CASSLGPGTSGRGEQYF
TRBD1,TRBV28,few,TRBJ1-4,TGTGCCAGCAGTTCCTCCGGGACAGTTGAAAAACTGTTTTTT,CASSSSGTVEKLFF
NA,TRBV4-1,few,TRBJ1-2,TGCGCCAGCAGCCCCTCCGAAAGTGGTAACTATGGCTACACCTTC,CASSPSESGNYGYTF
TRBD2,TRBV20-1,many,TRBJ2-1,TGCAGTGCTTCCAGCGGGGGGTCAACCTACAATGAGCAGTTCTTC,CSASSGGSTYNEQFF
NA,TRBV12-3/TRBV12-4,many,TRBJ2-5,TGTGCCAGCAGTTTTTTGTTAGAGACCCAGTACTTC,CASSFLLETQYF
NA,TRBV12-3/TRBV12-4,many,TRBJ1-3,TGTGCCAGCATTACCGACAGGTCCTCTGGAAACACCATATATTTT,CASITDRSSGNTIYF
TRBD1,TRBV28,few,TRBJ1-2,TGTGCCAGCAGCTCCCGGGACAGGGTGACTGGCTACACCTTC,CASSSRDRVTGYTF
NA,TRBV28,many,TRBJ1-5,TGTGCCAGCAGTCCTACTCCAGTTGTAAGGAGCAATCAGCCCCAGCATTTT,CASSPTPVVRSNQPQHF
TRBD1,TRBV28,many,TRBJ1-2,TGTGCCAGCACCCCCAGGGGGCCCTATGGCTACACCTTC,CASTPRGPYGYTF
NA,TRBV6-5,NA,TRBJ2-5,TGTGCCAGCAGTTTCCGACGGGGTAGCATCCTATACCAAGAGACCCAGTACTTC,CASSFRRGSILYQETQYF
NA,TRBV6-5,many,TRBJ2-4,TGTGCCAGCAGTTATAGGGGCGGGAACATTCAGTACTTC,CASSYRGGNIQYF
TRBD2,TRBV6-2/TRBV6-3,NA,TRBJ2-3,TGTGCCAGCAGTCGCAGCGGGGGGGCGCTTCGGGCGCAGTATTTT,CASSRSGGALRAQYF
NA,TRBV10-3,NA,TRBJ1-1,TGTGCCATCAGTGAGTCGAGGGTGTGGGACACTGAAGCTTTCTTT,CAISESRVWDTEAFF
NA,TRBV5-1,few,TRBJ2-1,TGCGCCAGCAGCCCGGGGGCGGGTGGGGCCTACAATGAGCAGTTCTTC,CASSPGAGGAYNEQFF
NA,TRBV6-5,NA,TRBJ1-1,TGTGCCAGCAGTTACGGGGGTGCGGGGACGAACACTGAAGCTTTCTTT,CASSYGGAGTNTEAFF
TRBD2,TRBV3-1,many,TRBJ2-1,TGTGCCAGCAGCCAAGATCAAGCGGGGGGTTATACCTACAATGAGCAGTTCTTC,CASSQDQAGGYTYNEQFF
TRBD2,TRBV12-3/TRBV12-4,NA,TRBJ2-2,TGTGCCAGCTGCGAGACGGGGGGGCTCACCGGGGAGCTGTTTTTT,CASCETGGLTGELFF
TRBD2,TRBV18,few,TRBJ2-1,TGTGCCAGCTCACTATTAAGCGGGGAATACAATGAGCAGTTCTTC,CASSLLSGEYNEQFF
NA,TRBV2,few,TRBJ2-1,TGTGCCAGCAGTGAAAATGGGACACCGAACAATGAGCAGTTCTTC,CASSENGTPNNEQFF
TRBD2,TRBV7-3,few,TRBJ2-1,TGTGCCAGCAGCCCCTCTAGCGGGAGGACCCACAATGAGCAGTTCTTC,CASSPSSGRTHNEQFF
NA,TRBV18,many,TRBJ2-5,TGTGCCAGCTCACCACCTAATGGAGGTCAAGAGACCCAGTACTTC,CASSPPNGGQETQYF
NA,TRBV6-5,many,TRBJ2-5,TGTGCCAGCAGTTACACCGAACAGGGCCTGGAGACCCAGTACTTC,CASSYTEQGLETQYF
NA,TRBV24-1,NA,TRBJ1-2,TGTGCCACCAGTGATACCGGGACCATCTACACCTTC,CATSDTGTIYTF
NA,TRBV7-9,many,TRBJ2-1,TGTGCCAGCAGCCCCGGACTTGCCCGAAGGTACAATGAGCAGTTCTTC,CASSPGLARRYNEQFF
TRBD1,TRBV12-3/TRBV12-4,many,TRBJ1-6,TGTGCCAGCAGTTTCGGGACAGGGGCCTATAATTCACCCCTCCACTTT,CASSFGTGAYNSPLHF
TRBD2,TRBV14,few,TRBJ2-2,TGTGCCAGCAGCCAAGATGTGATAGCGGGGTCCGGGGAGCTGTTTTTT,CASSQDVIAGSGELFF
TRBD2,TRBV2,many,TRBJ2-1,TGTGCCAGCAGTGAAGAGACTAGCGGATACAATGAGCAGTTCTTC,CASSEETSGYNEQFF
TRBD2,TRBV6-1,NA,TRBJ2-1,TGTGCCAGCAGCGGGACTAGCGACGGGAGCTCCTACAATGAGCAGTTCTTC,CASSGTSDGSSYNEQFF